These T cell receptor beta chains were read from a single sample in a study of T-cell reconstitution after alpha-beta-depleted transplantation in children. TCRdb reanalysed the PCR reads using MiXCR and keeps one entry per CDR3 protein. The table includes some 200,000 distinct CDR3 sequences, about 14% detected once. Material: PBMCs from the stem cell graft donor, obtained from the stem cell graft. These TCRs come from a human donor who donated a stem cell graft to a child with acute lymphoblastic leukemia. CDR3s leave out the opening cysteine and the closing phenylalanine or tryptophan. Size is stated for part of the rows, as once, few or many counts, or as a class when the clone is expanded.

.	TRBV5-4	ASSLDPAIYGYT
many	TRBV6-1	ASRSWLGDSTDTQY
many	TRBV5-1	ASSKTSTIGNTGELF
many	TRBV4-1	ASSPQMIFGRSGVKLF
.	TRBV5-4	ASSSKTGAPEAF
few	TRBV12-3/TRBV12-4	ASSLSSGSYEQF
.	TRBV5-1	ASSLSAGGPSISSYNEQF
few	TRBV4-1	ASSQEAGRMYQPQH
many	TRBV5-1	ASSLGRAYTGELF
many	TRBV5-1	ASSPSRGKNIQY
many	TRBV5-6	ASSLTRTRFYEQY
many	TRBV29-1	SVSTTDRSTAEQY
few	TRBV20-1	SARDQGAANTEAF
many	TRBV20-1	SARDIRLADTGELF
many	TRBV12-3/TRBV12-4	ASSFWGETQY
few	TRBV7-8	ASSLAVLQMNTEAF
few	TRBV6-1	ASSDMSGRARDTQY
many	TRBV9	ASKEGPLNEKLF
few	TRBV5-1	ASSSWTGEAF
many	TRBV5-1	ASSLEWTANSPLH
many	TRBV5-1	ASRQQETQY
few	TRBV3-1	ASSQGPGQGEKLF
many	TRBV10-2	ASSAEWGAHTEAF
many	TRBV7-2	ASSLRRNTEAF
many	TRBV20-1	SARDRWASGRAYSYNEQF
many	TRBV2	ASSDRTQGETQY
many	TRBV5-1	ASSSGESGEQY
many	TRBV5-1	ASRDPGQGIHEQF
many	TRBV27	ASSLRAGGGSNYGYT
.	TRBV20-1	SPKAGDTEAF
.	TRBV5-4	ASSFAMGQGATVYT
few	TRBV20-1	SARASGGNNEQF
.	TRBV6-1	ASSALAGGGNTGELF
many	TRBV12-3/TRBV12-4	ASRWGENTEAF
many	TRBV24-1	AITGSGSYEQY
few	TRBV12-3/TRBV12-4	ASSLGHQNTEAF
many	TRBV20-1	SASRTGMPAPLETQY
many	TRBV5-1	ASSPHREAYEQY
.	TRBV19	ASSISLPVEQF
many	TRBV6-1	ASRRGKEAYNEQF
many	TRBV12-3/TRBV12-4	ASSSIRRQF
many	TRBV5-1	ASSRDSPNTEAF
.	TRBV6-6	ASSPGPAGEQY
many	TRBV7-9	ASSGDRDYEQY
once	TRBV19	ASSTLKNNEQF
many	TRBV10-2	ASWDPGLAPYEQY
few	TRBV11-3	ASSSYRNRAGELF
many	TRBV3-1	ASSLRGANVLT
many	TRBV6-1	ASRPRWGQGQNTEAF
many	TRBV9	ASSVVGGELF
.	TRBV10-2	ASSELRTAYNEQF
many	TRBV29-1	SVIPGANEQF
many	TRBV7-8	ASSLVMEAWQF